Following are 10 T cell receptor beta chains from one sample sequenced in a study of blood T cell repertoires in COVID-19. Clones were sequenced by immunoSEQ multiplex PCR, and TCRdb holds only the in-frame ones, with some missing. Among tens of thousands of clones listed, roughly four fifths were seen once. Sequencing input: peripheral blood. Source of these receptors: a human donor in a cohort sampled during active COVID-19.

This clone was picked up a small number of times. This chain connects TRBV4-2 to TRBJ2-7, with 11 bases that match TRBD1. The length of the CDR3 is 16 residues. CDR1 and CDR2 (germline): LGHNA, YNFKEQ. V lost 3 bases to trimming and J lost 2 bases; unmatched junction nucleotides: 6. The CDR3 DNA is TGTGCCAGCAGCCACCTGGGACAGGGGGAAGCCTACGAGCAGTACTTC. The encoded protein is CASSHLGQGEAYEQYF.

This chain links TRBV30 with TRBJ1-3; tentatively, D is TRBD1 (6 bases). The ends were cut back, 2 bases at V and 0 bases at J, with 11 bases in the middle. Germline V gene sequence: CDR1 GTSNPN, CDR2 SVGIG (reference sequence). The CDR3 totals 15 residues. CDR3 sequence (DNA): TGTGCCTGGAGTCCTACAGGGTTCTCTGGAAACACCATATATTTT. Translating gives CAWSPTGFSGNTIYF.

This clone has just one count. The chain combines TRBV29-1 with TRBJ2-2; 9 positions agree with TRBD2. Per germline, CDR1 SQVTM and CDR2 ANQGSEA. This CDR3 comprises 15 residues. After removal of 3 bases from V and 8 bases from J, the junction contained 10 bases not matched to a gene. CDR3 in DNA: TGCAGCGTTGAGAGGCGGGGGGGCGGTATAGGGGAGCTGTTTTTT. It codes for CSVERRGGGIGELFF.

CDR3 sequence: CASSPSTTLNTGELFF. Written as DNA, the CDR3 is TGTGCCAGCAGCCCGTCGACAACGCTGAACACCGGGGAGCTGTTTTTT. The rearrangement uses TRBV5-4 and TRBJ2-2; D is unresolved. CDR1 is SGHNT and CDR2 is YYREEE in the germline V gene (reference sequence). V was shortened by 4 bases and J by 1 base, with 14 bases between the two germline ends. The CDR3 has 16 residues.

The CDR3 DNA sequence: TGTGCCAGCAGCCCCATAGGCGGCTTTGACTCTGGAAACACCATATATTTT. This codes for CASSPIGGFDSGNTIYF. The chain employs TRBV7-9 and TRBJ1-3; the D is unclear. The length of the CDR3 is 17 residues. In germline, CDR1 is SEHNR, CDR2 FQNEAQ (reference sequence). Trimming removed 5 bases at V and 0 bases at J, with 17 bases between.

This clone was detected a few times. This sequence joins TRBV7-8 and TRBJ1-3; D is undetermined. Looked up from germline, CDR1 is SGHVS and CDR2 is FQNEAQ. Trimming shortened V by 3 bases and J by 0 bases, and 12 bases separated the two germline ends. The CDR3 has 16 residues. CDR3 bases: TGTGCCAGCAGCTTCTCAGGCCATAACTCTGGAAACACCATATATTTT. It codes for CASSFSGHNSGNTIYF.

J is TRBJ2-3 and V is TRBV6-5, with TRBD1 as a possible D gene (6 bases). V was clipped by 4 bases and J by 4 bases, with 12 bases between them. The germline V gene encodes CDR1 MNHEY and CDR2 SVGAGI. The CDR3 runs 14 residues. This chain's CDR3 is CASSSTGSADTQYF. In nucleotides, the CDR3 is TGTGCCAGCAGTTCAACAGGGTCCGCAGATACGCAGTATTTT.

The V call is TRBV11-2, the J call TRBJ2-5; 9 nucleotides agree with TRBD1. V shed 5 bases and J 5 bases; nucleotides not matched to a gene: 9. CDR1 is SGHAT and CDR2 is FQNNGV in the germline V gene. There are 15 residues in the CDR3. The chain's CDR3 is CASSLGTGKTETQYF. CDR3 DNA: TGTGCCAGCAGCCTAGGGACAGGGAAGACGGAGACCCAGTACTTC.

This chain connects TRBV13 to TRBJ1-2; D ambiguous. The CDR3 sequence is 17 residues long. The V end was cut by 1 base, the J end by 0 bases, with 15 bases between. Germline V gene data show CDR1 as PRHDT and CDR2 as FYEKMQ (reference sequence). CDR3 nucleotide sequence: TGTGCCAGCAGCTTAGAGTTTAATAGCGGTTCTAACTATGGCTACACCTTC. Translation gives CASSLEFNSGSNYGYTF.

This clone occurred a few times. V and J are TRBV25-1 and TRBJ1-2, with a possible D match to TRBD1 (5 bases). V was pared by 5 bases and J by 4 bases, with 11 bases between. The CDR3 spans 13 residues. Germline V gene sequence: CDR1 MGHDK, CDR2 SYGVNS. The CDR3 DNA follows: TGTGCCAGCAGTTTGGGAGGGGCCTATGGCTACACCTTC. Translating it yields CASSLGGAYGYTF.